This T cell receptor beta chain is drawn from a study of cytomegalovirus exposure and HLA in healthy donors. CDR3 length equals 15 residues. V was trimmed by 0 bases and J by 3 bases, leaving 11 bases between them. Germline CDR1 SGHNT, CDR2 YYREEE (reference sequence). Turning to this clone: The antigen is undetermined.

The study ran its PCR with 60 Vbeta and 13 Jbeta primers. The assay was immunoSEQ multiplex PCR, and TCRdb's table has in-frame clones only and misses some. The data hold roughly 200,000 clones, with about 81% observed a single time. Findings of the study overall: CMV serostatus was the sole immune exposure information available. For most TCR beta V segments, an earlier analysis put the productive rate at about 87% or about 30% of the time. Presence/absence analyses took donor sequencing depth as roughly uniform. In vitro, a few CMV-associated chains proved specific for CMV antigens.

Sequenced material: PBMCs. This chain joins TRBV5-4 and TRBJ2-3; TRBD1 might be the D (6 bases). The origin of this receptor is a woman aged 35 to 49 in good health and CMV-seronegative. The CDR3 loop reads CASSLGLGGTDTQYF. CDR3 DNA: TGTGCCAGCAGCTTGGGGCTAGGGGGAACAGATACGCAGTATTTT.